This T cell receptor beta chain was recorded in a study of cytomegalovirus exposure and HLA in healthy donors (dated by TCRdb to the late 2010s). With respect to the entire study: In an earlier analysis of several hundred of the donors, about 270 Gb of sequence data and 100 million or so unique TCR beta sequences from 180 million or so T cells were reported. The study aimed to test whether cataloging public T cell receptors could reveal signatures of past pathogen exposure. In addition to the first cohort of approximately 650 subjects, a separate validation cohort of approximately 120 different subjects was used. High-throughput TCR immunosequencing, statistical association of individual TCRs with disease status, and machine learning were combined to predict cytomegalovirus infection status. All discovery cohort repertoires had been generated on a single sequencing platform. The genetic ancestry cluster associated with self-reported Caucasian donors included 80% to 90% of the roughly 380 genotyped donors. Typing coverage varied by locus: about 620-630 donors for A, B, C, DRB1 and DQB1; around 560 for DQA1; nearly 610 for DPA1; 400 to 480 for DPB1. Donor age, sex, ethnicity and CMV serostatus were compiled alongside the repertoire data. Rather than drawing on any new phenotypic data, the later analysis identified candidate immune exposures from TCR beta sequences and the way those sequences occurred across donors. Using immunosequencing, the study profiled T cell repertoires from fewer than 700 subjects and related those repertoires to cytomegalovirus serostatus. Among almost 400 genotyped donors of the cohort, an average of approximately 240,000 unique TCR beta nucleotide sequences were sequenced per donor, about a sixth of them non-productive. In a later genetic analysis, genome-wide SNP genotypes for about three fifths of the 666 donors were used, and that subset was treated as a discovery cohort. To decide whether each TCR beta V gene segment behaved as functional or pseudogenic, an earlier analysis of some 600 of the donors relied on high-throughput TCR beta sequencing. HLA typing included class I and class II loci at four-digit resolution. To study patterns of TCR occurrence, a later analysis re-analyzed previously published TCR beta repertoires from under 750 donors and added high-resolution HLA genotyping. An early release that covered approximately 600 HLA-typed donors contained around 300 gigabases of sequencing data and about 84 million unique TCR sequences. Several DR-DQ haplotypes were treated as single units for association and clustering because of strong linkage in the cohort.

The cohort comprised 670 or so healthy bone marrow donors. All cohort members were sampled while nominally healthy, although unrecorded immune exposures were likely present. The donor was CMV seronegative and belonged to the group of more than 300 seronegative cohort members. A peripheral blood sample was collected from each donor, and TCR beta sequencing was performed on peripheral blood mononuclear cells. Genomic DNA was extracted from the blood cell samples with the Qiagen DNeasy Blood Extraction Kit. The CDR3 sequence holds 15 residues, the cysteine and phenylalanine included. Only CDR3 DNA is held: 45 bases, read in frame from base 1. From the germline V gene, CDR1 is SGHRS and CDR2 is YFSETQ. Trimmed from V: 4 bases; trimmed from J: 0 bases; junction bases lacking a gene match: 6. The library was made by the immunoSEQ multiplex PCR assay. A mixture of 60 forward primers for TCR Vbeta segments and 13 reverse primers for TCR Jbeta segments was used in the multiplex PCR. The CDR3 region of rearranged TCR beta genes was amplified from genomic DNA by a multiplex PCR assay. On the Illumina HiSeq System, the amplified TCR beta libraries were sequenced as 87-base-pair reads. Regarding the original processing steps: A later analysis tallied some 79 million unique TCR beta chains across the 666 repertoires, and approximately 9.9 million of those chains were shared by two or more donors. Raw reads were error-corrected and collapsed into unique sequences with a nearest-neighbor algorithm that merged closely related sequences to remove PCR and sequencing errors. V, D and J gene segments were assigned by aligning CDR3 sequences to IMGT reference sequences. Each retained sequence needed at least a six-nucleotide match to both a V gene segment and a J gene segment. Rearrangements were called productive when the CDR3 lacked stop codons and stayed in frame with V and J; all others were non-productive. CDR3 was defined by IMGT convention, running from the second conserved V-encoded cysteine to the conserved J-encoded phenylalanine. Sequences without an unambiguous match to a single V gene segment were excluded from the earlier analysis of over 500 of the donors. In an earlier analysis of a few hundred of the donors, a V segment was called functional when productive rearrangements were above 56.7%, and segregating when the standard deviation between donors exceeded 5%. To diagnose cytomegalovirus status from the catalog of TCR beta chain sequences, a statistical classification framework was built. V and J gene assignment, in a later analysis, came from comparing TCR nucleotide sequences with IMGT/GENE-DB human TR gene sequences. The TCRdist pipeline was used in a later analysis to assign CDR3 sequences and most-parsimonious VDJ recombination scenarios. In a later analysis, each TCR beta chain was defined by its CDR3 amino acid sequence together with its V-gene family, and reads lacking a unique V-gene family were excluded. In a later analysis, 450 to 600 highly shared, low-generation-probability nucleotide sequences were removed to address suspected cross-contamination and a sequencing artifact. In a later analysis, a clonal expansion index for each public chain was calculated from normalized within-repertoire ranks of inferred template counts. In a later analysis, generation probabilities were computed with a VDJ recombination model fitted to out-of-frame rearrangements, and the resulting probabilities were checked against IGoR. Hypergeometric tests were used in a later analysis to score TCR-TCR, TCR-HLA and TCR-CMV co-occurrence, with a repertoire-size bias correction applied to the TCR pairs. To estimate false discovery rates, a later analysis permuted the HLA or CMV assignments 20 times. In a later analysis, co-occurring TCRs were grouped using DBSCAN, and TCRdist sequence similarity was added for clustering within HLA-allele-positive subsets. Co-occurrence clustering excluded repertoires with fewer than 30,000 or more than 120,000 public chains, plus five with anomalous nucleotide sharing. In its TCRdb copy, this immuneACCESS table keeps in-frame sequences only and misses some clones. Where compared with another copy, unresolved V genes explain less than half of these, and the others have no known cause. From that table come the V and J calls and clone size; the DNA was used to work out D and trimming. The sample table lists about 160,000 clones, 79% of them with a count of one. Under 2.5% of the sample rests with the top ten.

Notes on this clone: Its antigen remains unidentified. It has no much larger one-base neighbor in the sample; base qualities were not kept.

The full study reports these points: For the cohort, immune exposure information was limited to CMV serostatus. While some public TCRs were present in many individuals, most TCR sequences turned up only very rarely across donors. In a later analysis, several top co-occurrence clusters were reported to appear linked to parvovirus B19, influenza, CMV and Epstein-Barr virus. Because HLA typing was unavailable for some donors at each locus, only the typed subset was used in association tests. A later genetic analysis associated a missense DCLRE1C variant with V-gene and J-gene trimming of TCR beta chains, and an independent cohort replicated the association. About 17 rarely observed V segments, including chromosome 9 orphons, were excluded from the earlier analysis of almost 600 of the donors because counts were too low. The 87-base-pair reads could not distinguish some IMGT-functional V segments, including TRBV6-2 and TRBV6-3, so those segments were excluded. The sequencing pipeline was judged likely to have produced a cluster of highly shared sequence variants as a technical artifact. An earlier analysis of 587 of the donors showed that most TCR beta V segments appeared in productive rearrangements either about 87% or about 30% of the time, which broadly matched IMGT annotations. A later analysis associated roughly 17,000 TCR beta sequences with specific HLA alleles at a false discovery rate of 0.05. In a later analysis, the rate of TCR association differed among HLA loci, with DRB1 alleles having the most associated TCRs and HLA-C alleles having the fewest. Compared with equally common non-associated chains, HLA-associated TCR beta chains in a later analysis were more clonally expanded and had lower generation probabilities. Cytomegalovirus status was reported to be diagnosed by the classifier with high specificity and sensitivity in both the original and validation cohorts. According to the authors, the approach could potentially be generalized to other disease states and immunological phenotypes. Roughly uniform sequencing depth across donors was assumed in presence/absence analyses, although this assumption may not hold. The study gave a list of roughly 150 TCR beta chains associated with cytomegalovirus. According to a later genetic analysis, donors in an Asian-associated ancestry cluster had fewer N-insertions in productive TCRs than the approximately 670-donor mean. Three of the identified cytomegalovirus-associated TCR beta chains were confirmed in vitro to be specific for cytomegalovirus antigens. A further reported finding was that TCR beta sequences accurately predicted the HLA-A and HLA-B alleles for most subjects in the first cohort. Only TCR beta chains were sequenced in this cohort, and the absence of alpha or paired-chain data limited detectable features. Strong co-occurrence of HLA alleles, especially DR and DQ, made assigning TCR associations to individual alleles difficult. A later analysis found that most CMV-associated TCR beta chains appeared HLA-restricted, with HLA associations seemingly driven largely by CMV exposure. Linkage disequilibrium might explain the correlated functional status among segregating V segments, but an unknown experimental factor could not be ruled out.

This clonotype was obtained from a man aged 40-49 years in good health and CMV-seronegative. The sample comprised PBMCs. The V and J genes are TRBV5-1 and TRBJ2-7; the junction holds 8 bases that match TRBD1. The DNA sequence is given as TGCGCCAGCAGCCAACGACAGGGGTCCTCCTACGAGCAGTACTTC. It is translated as CASSQRQGSSYEQYF.